The clone carrying this T cell receptor beta chain was seen ten or more times. The antigen is not known. At one of its ends the junction is not consistent with the germline gene, which may arise from a read error. CDR3 length equals 16 residues. Per germline, CDR1 SGHTA and CDR2 FQGNSA. By quantitative 5'-RACE with molecular barcodes, the TCR beta libraries were made. TCRdb independently ran MiXCR on the 5' RACE reads; one entry per CDR3 protein. The sample yields roughly 180,000 distinct CDR3 sequences, around 13% seen once. The data are from a study of CD8 T cells in ankylosing spondylitis. Points from the study as a whole: Significant enrichment of disease-linked clones was reported in matched ankylosing spondylitis synovial fluid. Characteristic of ankylosing spondylitis blood, it appeared, was a TCR beta motif comprising roughly eight highly homologous variants. Earlier literature documents some of the motif variants in reactive arthritis synovial fluid and blood.

The sequence came from a female donor with ankylosing spondylitis or in good health (not recorded which). The sequenced sample consisted of blood, either unsorted or a sorted T cell fraction (not recorded which). The chain is built from TRBV7-2 and TRBJ2-1; 11 bases are shared with TRBD2. This CDR3 is CASSLEWFLAGGSQLF. CDR3 nucleotides: TGTGCCAGCAGCTTAGAGTGGTTCCTAGCGGGAGGATCCCAACTCTTC.